Reported below is one T cell receptor (beta chain). Some clones are missing from TCRdb's copy, which holds only in-frame ones; the method was immunoSEQ multiplex PCR. The sample includes 55,000 to 75,000 clones, 70% seen only once; the top ten take about 2.6%. CDR3 length equals 19 residues. These data are taken from a study of T cell clones after liver transplantation. Turning to the study itself: Samples came pre-transplant, pre-randomization before withdrawal, and post-randomization after withdrawal ended.

The sequences come from CD4+ T cells from blood, collected at the roughly 16-month timepoint. The source of this sequence is a human patient who received a liver transplant. Some T cells may be supplied by the graft donor. The chain joins TRBV21-1 to TRBJ2-4; the DNA was not used to check the table's D call, TRBD2. TRBV21-1 is termed a pseudogene. The CDR3 DNA reads TGTGCCAGCACCGGACAGGGCCTGACTAGCGGGACCGCCAAAAACATTCAGTACTTC. Protein product: CASTGQGLTSGTAKNIQYF.